The rows below give T cell receptor beta chains drawn from one sample of a study of cytomegalovirus exposure and HLA in healthy donors. TCRdb's table, derived via immunoSEQ multiplex PCR, lists solely in-frame clones and lacks some. Of about 360,000 clones listed, just over 85% are singletons. Material for sequencing was PBMCs. The receptor source for this set is a woman aged 18-30 years in good health and CMV-seronegative. The CDR3 runs from the conserved cysteine through the conserved F or W. Each record gives: D gene, clone size, CDR3 length, V gene, J gene, CDR3 DNA, CDR3 protein. A D gene is named only where the DNA matches it firmly. Rows may omit the clone size; those that give it use once, few, many or a size class.

>TRBD2|-|15|TRBV13|TRBJ2-1
TGTGCCAGCAGCAGTCGGGGGGACCGGCCAAATGAGCAGTTCTTC
CASSSRGDRPNEQFF
>-|-|13|TRBV7-6|TRBJ2-7
TGTGCCAGCAGCTTAGCGGGAGGATACGAGCAGTACTTC
CASSLAGGYEQYF
>-|-|14|TRBV6-4|TRBJ2-7
TGTGCCAGCAGCCCAGACAGGGAGGTCTACGAGCAGTACTTC
CASSPDREVYEQYF
>TRBD2|-|16|TRBV7-7|TRBJ2-3
TGTGCCAGCAGCTCCGGACTAGCGGGGACCACAGATACGCAGTATTTT
CASSSGLAGTTDTQYF
>TRBD2|-|14|TRBV28|TRBJ2-7
TGTGCCAGCGCTCCGGGACTAGGGTCCTACGAGCAGTACTTC
CASAPGLGSYEQYF
>-|-|14|TRBV11-2|TRBJ1-1
TGTGCCAGCAGCGATTCGGGGGGTAACACTGAAGCTTTCTTT
CASSDSGGNTEAFF
>TRBD2|-|13|TRBV6-6|TRBJ2-7
TGTGCCACCAGAGCGGGAGGAAAGGACGAGCAGTACTTC
CATRAGGKDEQYF
>-|-|16|TRBV28|TRBJ1-6
TGTGCCAGCAGTTTAGGTGGCCGTGACTATAATTCACCCCTCCACTTT
CASSLGGRDYNSPLHF
>-|-|16|TRBV30|TRBJ2-1
TGTGCCTGGATCAACAGGGGGGGGGTCCCCAACAATGAGCAGTTCTTC
CAWINRGGVPNNEQFF
>-|-|17|TRBV11-2|TRBJ2-3
TGTGCCAGCAGCTTAGAAGGGGGGGCCTCGAAACGGGGTACGCAGTATTTT
CASSLEGGASKRGTQYF
>TRBD1|-|14|TRBV5-1|TRBJ1-2
TGCGCCAGCAGCCCAGGACAGGGGTGGAATGGCTACACCTTC
CASSPGQGWNGYTF
>-|-|15|TRBV5-4|TRBJ1-1
TGTGCCAGCAGCGAAAGGCAGGGTGCTAACACTGAAGCTTTCTTT
CASSERQGANTEAFF
>-|-|15|TRBV5-4|TRBJ2-2
TGTGCCAGCAGCTTGGGCGGCTCGAACACCGGGGAGCTGTTTTTT
CASSLGGSNTGELFF
>-|once|12|TRBV2|TRBJ2-1
TGTGCCAGCAGTGAGAATAGCGGCGAGCAGTTCTTC
CASSENSGEQFF
>-|once|14|TRBV28|TRBJ1-2
TGTGCCAGCAGTTCCCGAGCAGGCAACTATGGCTACACCTTC
CASSSRAGNYGYTF
>TRBD2|-|16|TRBV4-1|TRBJ2-5
TGCGCCAGCAGCCAGCCGGGTGCGGGAGGGCTAGAGACCCAGTACTTC
CASSQPGAGGLETQYF
>-|-|11|TRBV6-5|TRBJ2-7
TGTGCCAGCAGTTACCGGGGCGAGCAGTACTTC
CASSYRGEQYF
>TRBD2|-|16|TRBV13|TRBJ2-3
TGTGCCAGCAGCCAGGCCGGGACTAGTAGGACAGATACGCAGTATTTT
CASSQAGTSRTDTQYF
>-|-|12|TRBV7-2|TRBJ2-7
TGTGCCAGCAGCTTAGCGCGCGGCGAGCAGTACTTC
CASSLARGEQYF
>TRBD2|-|17|TRBV2|TRBJ2-2
TGTGCCAGCAGTGAATTCCGAGCGGGAGCCCCCACCGGGGAGCTGTTTTTT
CASSEFRAGAPTGELFF
>TRBD1|-|17|TRBV28|TRBJ1-5
TGTGCCAGCAGTTCGATCAGGACAGGGGGCGTTAGTGGGCCCCAGCATTTT
CASSSIRTGGVSGPQHF
>-|once|15|TRBV19|TRBJ1-1
TGTGCCAGTAGTCCCTTGGGGCAGGGGAACACTGAAGCTTTCTTT
CASSPLGQGNTEAFF
>-|-|16|TRBV28|TRBJ2-5
TGTGCCAGCAGTTTATCACTCCTGGGAGGCTGGGAGACCCAGTACTTC
CASSLSLLGGWETQYF
>TRBD2|-|15|TRBV7-9|TRBJ2-3
TGTGCCAGCAGCTTTGGACTAGCGGGAGCAGATACGCAGTATTTT
CASSFGLAGADTQYF
>-|few|12|TRBV4-1|TRBJ2-7
TGCGCCAGGCCCGTCCCGGGCTACGAGCAGTACTTC
CARPVPGYEQYF
>TRBD1|-|13|TRBV5-4|TRBJ2-1
TGTGCCAGCAACAGGGACAGGAGCGATGAGCAGTTCTTC
CASNRDRSDEQFF
>-|-|14|TRBV7-9|TRBJ2-3
TGTGCCAGCAGCTCGGGACTCGGGGGAGATACGCAGTATTTT
CASSSGLGGDTQYF
>TRBD2|-|17|TRBV15|TRBJ2-1
TGTGCCACCAGCAGAGATGAGACTAGCGGCTCCTACAATGAGCAGTTCTTC
CATSRDETSGSYNEQFF
>-|-|15|TRBV28|TRBJ2-1
TGTGCCAGCAGTTTTGGTCTAGACTCAAACAATGAGCAGTTCTTC
CASSFGLDSNNEQFF
>-|once|14|TRBV28|TRBJ1-2
TGTGCCAGCAGTTCGGGTGGGGCAAACTATGGCTACACCTTC
CASSSGGANYGYTF
>-|few|15|TRBV14|TRBJ2-7
TGTGCCAGCAGCCCCGGGCCGGGACACTCCTACGAGCAGTACTTC
CASSPGPGHSYEQYF
>TRBD1|-|14|TRBV19|TRBJ2-3
TGTGCCAGTAGTACGACAGGGGGCACAGATACGCAGTATTTT
CASSTTGGTDTQYF
>TRBD1|few|14|TRBV6-4|TRBJ2-1
TGTGCCAGCAGTGACGGGACAGGGGGCAATGAGCAGTTCTTC
CASSDGTGGNEQFF
>-|-|13|TRBV6-6|TRBJ2-7
TGTGCCAGCAGTAGGAGTCCGGGAGACGAGCAGTACTTC
CASSRSPGDEQYF
>TRBD1|-|16|TRBV5-1|TRBJ1-3
TGCGCCAGCAGCTTGGATTTCACAGGGGGCACAAACACCATATATTTT
CASSLDFTGGTNTIYF
>-|-|15|TRBV5-1|TRBJ2-7
TGCGCCAGCAGCTCGTCCGTAGGGCCGGGGGACGAGCAGTACTTC
CASSSSVGPGDEQYF
>TRBD2|-|15|TRBV27|TRBJ2-1
TGTGCCAGCAGGACGCGGGAGAGCTCCTACAATGAGCAGTTCTTC
CASRTRESSYNEQFF
>TRBD2|once|18|TRBV4-1|TRBJ2-1
TGCGCCAGCAGCCATGGGACTAGCGGGAGTGGGCCCTACAATGAGCAGTTCTTC
CASSHGTSGSGPYNEQFF
>-|-|16|TRBV4-1|TRBJ2-3
TGCGCCAGCAGCCCTCCCGCAGGGCCAAGCACAGATACGCAGTATTTT
CASSPPAGPSTDTQYF